This TCR beta chain emerged from a study of T-cell memory formation after mild COVID-19 (dated by TCRdb to about 2021). Some background on the complete study: TCR sequence clusters from the two donors were found to be largely donor specific. Longitudinal TCRalpha and TCRbeta repertoire sequencing tracked T-cell clones expanding and contracting after mild COVID-19 in a couple of donors. The cohort was made up of two young adult volunteers, one female and one male, who were previously healthy.

The CDR3 sequence holds 16 residues, the cysteine and phenylalanine included. The retained sequence is limited to the CDR3, 48 bases, with the frame set at the first base. The germline V gene specifies SGHTA as CDR1 and FQGTGA as CDR2. V loses 2 bases of germline sequence and J loses 7 bases, and the interval between the two ends is 15 bases. Ficoll-Paque density gradient centrifugation was used to isolate PBMCs. For sequencing, an Illumina NovaSeq 6000 was employed. TCRalpha and TCRbeta cDNA libraries were constructed by 5'RACE with constant-segment primers, with sample barcodes and unique molecular identifiers being introduced. Trizol reagent was used to extract RNA from every sample. Libraries were amplified in two PCR steps, with a second sample barcode and Illumina TruSeq adapters added in the second step. Sequencing of libraries was performed on an Illumina NovaSeq with 2 x 150 bp paired-end reads. The authors processed their data as follows. Reads were demultiplexed and collapsed into UMI-guided consensus sequences with migec v1.2.7. Using mixcr v2.1.11, UMI consensuses were aligned to TRA and TRB V and J templates and then assembled into clonotypes. A clonotype was counted as expanded or contracted only if both edgeR and NoisET called the change significant, with noise models trained on biological replicates. For edgeR calls, a false discovery rate-adjusted p below 0.01 and a log2 fold-change threshold of 1 were applied. As an exploratory analysis of dynamics, PCA with hierarchical clustering was applied to max-normalized trajectories of the 1000 most abundant clonotypes. The CD4 or CD8 phenotype of responding clones was assigned using the separately sequenced CD4+ and CD8+ repertoires. TCRdb cleaned the public reads at Q25 with fastp, built clones with MiXCR and kept in-frame beta chains. A single entry per CDR3 protein holds the most common genes and DNA from its merged rows. These V and J calls are TCRdb output, not the study's own analysis. This sample has just over 350,000 distinct CDR3 sequences in its table, and roughly an eighth of those were observed once. The ten largest account for about 22% of the sample.

Paper-wide results and their limitations: Contracting CD4+ clones turned up mainly in the CM and EM memory subsets, whereas EMRA was where CD8+ clones were enriched. The second-wave clones that peaked on day 37 were not confirmed to be SARS-CoV-2 specific. Only a couple of mild cases were covered by the study, and larger cohorts that include severe cases with pre-infection samples were considered necessary. From day 15 to 85, contracting clones showed balanced CD4/CD8 phenotypes, whereas a second wave of clones that expanded from day 15 to 37 leaned towards CD4+. Some responding clones were detected in pre-infection memory, suggesting pre-existing cross-reactive memory T cells joined the SARS-CoV-2 response.

To note about this clonotype: Its antigen remains unidentified. Base-call qualities are not available, and no considerably larger clone is one nucleotide away.

Recombination joined TRBV7-3 with TRBJ1-6, with a weak D call of TRBD1 (6 bases match). The source is a man between 18 and 29 years old who had mild COVID-19 (a few samples of this study predate the infection). The sample titles of this study are shuffled in the database, so cell type and time point are left out; the donor was told from shared clones. Material: PBMCs or a T cell subset sorted from them (not recorded which). The DNA sequence is TGTGCCAGCAGCTTATCCACTACAGGGAGCAATTCACCCCTCCACTTT. Its amino acids are CASSLSTTGSNSPLHF.